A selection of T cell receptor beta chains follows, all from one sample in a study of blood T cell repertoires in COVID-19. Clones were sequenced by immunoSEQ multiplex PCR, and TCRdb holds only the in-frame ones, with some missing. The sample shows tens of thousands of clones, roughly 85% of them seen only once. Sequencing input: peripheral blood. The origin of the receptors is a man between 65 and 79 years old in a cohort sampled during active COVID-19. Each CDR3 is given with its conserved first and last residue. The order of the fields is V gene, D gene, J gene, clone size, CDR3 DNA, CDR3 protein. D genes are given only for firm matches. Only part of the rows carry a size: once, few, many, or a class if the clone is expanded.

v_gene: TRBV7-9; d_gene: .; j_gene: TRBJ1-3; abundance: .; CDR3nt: TGTGCCAGCAGGACAGATGGCTCTGGAAACACCATATATTTT; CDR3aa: CASRTDGSGNTIYF
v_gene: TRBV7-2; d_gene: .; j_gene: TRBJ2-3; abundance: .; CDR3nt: TGTGCCAGCAGCTTAGAGCGGACAGATACGCAGTATTTT; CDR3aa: CASSLERTDTQYF
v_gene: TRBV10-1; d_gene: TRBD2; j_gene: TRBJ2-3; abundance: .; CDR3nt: TGCGCCAGCAGTGAGGGGGCTAGCGGGAGGCACGATACGCAGTATTTT; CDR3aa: CASSEGASGRHDTQYF
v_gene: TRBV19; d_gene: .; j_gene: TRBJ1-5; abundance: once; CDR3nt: TGTGCCGGGGGACACAGCAATCAGCCCCAGCATTTT; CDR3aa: CAGGHSNQPQHF
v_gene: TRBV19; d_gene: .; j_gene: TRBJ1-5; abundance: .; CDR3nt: TGTGCCAGTAGTATGGGGCAGGGTTTTCAGCCCCAGCATTTT; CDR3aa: CASSMGQGFQPQHF
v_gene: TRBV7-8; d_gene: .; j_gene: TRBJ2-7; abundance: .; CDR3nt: TGTGCCAGCAGCCTCGGTCGGGCGGGTCGGACCTACGAGCAGTACTTC; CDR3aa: CASSLGRAGRTYEQYF
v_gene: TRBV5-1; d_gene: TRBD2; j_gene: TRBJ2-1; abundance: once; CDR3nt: TGCGCCAGCAGCTTACCGGGACTAGCGCAGCAGTACAATGAGCAGTTCTTC; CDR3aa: CASSLPGLAQQYNEQFF
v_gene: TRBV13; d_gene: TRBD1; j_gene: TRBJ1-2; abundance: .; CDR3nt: TGTGCCAGCAGCTCCCGGACAGGCTATGGCTACACCTTC; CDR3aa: CASSSRTGYGYTF
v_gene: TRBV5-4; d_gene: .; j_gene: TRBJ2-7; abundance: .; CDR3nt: TGTGCCAGCAGCCCGTCTCCCTTGTCGAGGTCCTACGAGCAGTACTTC; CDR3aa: CASSPSPLSRSYEQYF
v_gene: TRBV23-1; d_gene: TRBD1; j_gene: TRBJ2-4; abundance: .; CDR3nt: TGCGCCAGCACTTCATGGACAGGGGGTTCCAAAAACATTCAGTACTTC; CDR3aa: CASTSWTGGSKNIQYF
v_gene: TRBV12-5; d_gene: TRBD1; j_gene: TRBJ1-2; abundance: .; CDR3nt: TGTGCTAGTGGGGGACCTCCGGGACAGGGAGACTATGGCTACACCTTC; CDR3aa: CASGGPPGQGDYGYTF
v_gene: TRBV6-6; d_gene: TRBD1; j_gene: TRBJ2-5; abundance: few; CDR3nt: TGTGCCAGCAGTACTGGGACAGGGGGAGGGACCCAGTACTTC; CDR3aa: CASSTGTGGGTQYF
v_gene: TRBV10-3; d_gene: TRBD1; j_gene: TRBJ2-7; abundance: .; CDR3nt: TGTGCCATCAGTGAGTCGGGCAGGGGGCAATCCTACGAGCAGTACTTC; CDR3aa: CAISESGRGQSYEQYF
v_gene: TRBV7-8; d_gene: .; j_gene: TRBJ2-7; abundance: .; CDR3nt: TGTGCCAGCAGCTTAGGGCGGCTATACACCTCCTACGAGCAGTACTTC; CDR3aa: CASSLGRLYTSYEQYF
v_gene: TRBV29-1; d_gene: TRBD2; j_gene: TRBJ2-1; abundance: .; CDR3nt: TGCAGCGTTGAGAGCTCACTACCGGGACTAGCGGGAGGAAGGTCCTACAATGAGCAGTTCTTC; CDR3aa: CSVESSLPGLAGGRSYNEQFF
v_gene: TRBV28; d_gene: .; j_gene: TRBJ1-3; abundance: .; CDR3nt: TGTGCCAGCAGTAGGGGGGGGAACACCATATATTTT; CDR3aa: CASSRGGNTIYF
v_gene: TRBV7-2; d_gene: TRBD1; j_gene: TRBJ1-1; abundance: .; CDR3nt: TGTGCCAGCAGCCCTCAAAGACAGGGTGGTTACACTGAAGCTTTCTTT; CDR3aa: CASSPQRQGGYTEAFF
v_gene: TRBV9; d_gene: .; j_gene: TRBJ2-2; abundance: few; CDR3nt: TGTGCCAGCAGCGTAGGAGGGGGGGCCACCGGGGAGCTGTTTTTT; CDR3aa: CASSVGGGATGELFF
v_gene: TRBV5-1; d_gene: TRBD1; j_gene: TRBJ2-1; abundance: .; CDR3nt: TGCGCCAGCAGCTCCGAAGGGGGCTTCTACAATGAGCAGTTCTTC; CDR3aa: CASSSEGGFYNEQFF
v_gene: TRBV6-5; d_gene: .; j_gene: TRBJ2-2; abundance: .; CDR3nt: TGTGCCAGCAGTTACGGCACGACGAACACCGGGGAGCTGTTTTTT; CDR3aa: CASSYGTTNTGELFF
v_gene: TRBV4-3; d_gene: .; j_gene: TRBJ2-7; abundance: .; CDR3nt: TGCGCCAGCAGCCAAGATTGGGCCTCCGAGCAGTACTTC; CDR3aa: CASSQDWASEQYF
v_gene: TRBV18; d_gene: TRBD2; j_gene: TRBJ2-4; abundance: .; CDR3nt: TGTGCCAGCTCAACCGGACTAGCGGGAACGCCTGCCAAAAACATTCAGTACTTC; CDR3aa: CASSTGLAGTPAKNIQYF
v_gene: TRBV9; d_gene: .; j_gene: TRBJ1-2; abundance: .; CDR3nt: TGTGCCAGCAGCGTCTACATTCAGGCTAACTATGGCTACACCTTC; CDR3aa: CASSVYIQANYGYTF
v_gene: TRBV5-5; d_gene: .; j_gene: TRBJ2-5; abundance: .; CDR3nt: TGTGCCAGCAGCTTGGTAGCTCCCCGCGAGACCCAGTACTTC; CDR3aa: CASSLVAPRETQYF
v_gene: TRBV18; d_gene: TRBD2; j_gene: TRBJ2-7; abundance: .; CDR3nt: TGTGCCAGCTCACCACCGGCTAGCGGGAGCTACGAGCAGTACTTC; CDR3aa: CASSPPASGSYEQYF
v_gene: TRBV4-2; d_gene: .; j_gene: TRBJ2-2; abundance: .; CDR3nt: TGTGCCAGCAGCCAGGCACGACTAGTAAACACCGGGGAGCTGTTTTTT; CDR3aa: CASSQARLVNTGELFF
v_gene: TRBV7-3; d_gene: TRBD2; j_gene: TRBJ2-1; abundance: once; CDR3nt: TGTGCCAGCAGGTTAGCGGGAGGGGTCTACAATGAGCAGTTCTTC; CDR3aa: CASRLAGGVYNEQFF
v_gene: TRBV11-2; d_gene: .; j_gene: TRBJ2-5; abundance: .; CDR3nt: TGTGCCAGCAGTTCCCAGCTTATCCAGGGGGAGACCCAGTACTTC; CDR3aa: CASSSQLIQGETQYF
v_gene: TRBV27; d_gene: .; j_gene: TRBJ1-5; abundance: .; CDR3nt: TGTGCCAGCAGTCTCTATCGGGGGGGCATTGGGAATCAGCCCCAGCATTTT; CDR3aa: CASSLYRGGIGNQPQHF
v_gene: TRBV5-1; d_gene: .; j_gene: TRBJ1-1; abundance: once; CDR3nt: TGCGCCAGCAGCTTGGCCTTGGGCACACGTGAAGCTTTCTTT; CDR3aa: CASSLALGTREAFF
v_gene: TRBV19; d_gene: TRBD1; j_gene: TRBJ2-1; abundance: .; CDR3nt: TGTGCCAGTAGTGATCCGGGACAGGGGACCTACAATGAGCAGTTCTTC; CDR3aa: CASSDPGQGTYNEQFF
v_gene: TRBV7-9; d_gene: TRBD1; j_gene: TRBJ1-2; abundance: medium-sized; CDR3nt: TGTGCCAGCAGCCCGGGACAGGACTCTAACTATGGCTACACCTTC; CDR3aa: CASSPGQDSNYGYTF
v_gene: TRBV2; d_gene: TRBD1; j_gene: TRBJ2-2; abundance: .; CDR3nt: TGTGCCAGCAAGGGGACAGAGAACACCGGGGAGCTGTTTTTT; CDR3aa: CASKGTENTGELFF
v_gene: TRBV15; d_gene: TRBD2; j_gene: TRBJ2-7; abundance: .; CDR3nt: TGTGCCACCAGCAGAGCCCCCTCGACCGGGACTAGAGGATACGAGCAGTACTTC; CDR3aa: CATSRAPSTGTRGYEQYF
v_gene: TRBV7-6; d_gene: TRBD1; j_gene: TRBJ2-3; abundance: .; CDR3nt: TGTGCCAGCAGCCCAGGGACAGGGAGCACAGATACGCAGTATTTT; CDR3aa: CASSPGTGSTDTQYF
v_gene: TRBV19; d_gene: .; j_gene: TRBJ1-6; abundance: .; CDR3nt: TGTGCCAGTGGGGACATGTATTCACCCCTCCACTTT; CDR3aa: CASGDMYSPLHF
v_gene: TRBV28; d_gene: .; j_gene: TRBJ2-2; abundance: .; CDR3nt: TGTGCCAGCAGTTTGGTGAGGAGGGGGCGAGGGGAGCTGTTTTTT; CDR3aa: CASSLVRRGRGELFF
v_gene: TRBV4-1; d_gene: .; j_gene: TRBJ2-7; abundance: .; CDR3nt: TGCGCCAGCAGCCAAGGGGGAGCCCTCTACGAGCAGTACTTC; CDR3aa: CASSQGGALYEQYF
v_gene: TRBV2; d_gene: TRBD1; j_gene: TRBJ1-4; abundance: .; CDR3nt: TGTGCCAGCGGGATGACCGGGACAGCTAATGAAAAACTGTTTTTT; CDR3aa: CASGMTGTANEKLFF
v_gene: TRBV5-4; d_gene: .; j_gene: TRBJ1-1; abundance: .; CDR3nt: TGTGCCAGCAGCGCAAGACAGAGAAGTTGGACTGAAGCTTTCTTT; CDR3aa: CASSARQRSWTEAFF
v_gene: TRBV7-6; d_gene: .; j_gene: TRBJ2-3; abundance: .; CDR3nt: TGTGCCAGCAGCGCCCTTGGGGGAGGTGGCACAGATACGCAGTATTTT; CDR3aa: CASSALGGGGTDTQYF
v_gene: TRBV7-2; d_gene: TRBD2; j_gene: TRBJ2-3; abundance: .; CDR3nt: TGTGCCAGCAGCTCATCCAGCGGGAGGCTCACAGATACGCAGTATTTT; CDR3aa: CASSSSSGRLTDTQYF
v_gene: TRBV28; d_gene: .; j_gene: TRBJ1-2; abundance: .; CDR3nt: TGTGCCAGCAGGTCTCCCTGGGCACCCCTCTATGGCTACACCTTC; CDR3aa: CASRSPWAPLYGYTF
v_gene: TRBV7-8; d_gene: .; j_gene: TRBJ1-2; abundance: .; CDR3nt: TGTGCCAGCAGCTTAGGACGGGACACTAGCTATGGCTACACCTTC; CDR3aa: CASSLGRDTSYGYTF
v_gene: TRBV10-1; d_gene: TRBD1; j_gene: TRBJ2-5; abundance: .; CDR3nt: TGCGCCAGCAGTGAGTCGAAAGGGGGCTCAGAGACCCAGTACTTC; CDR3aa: CASSESKGGSETQYF
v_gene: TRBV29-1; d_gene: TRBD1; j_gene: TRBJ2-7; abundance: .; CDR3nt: TGCAGCGTTGACCTCGGGACAGGAGCCTTTGGCGAGCAGTACTTC; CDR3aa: CSVDLGTGAFGEQYF
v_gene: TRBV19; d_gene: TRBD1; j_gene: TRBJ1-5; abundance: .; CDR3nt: TGTGCCAGTAGTATAGATCAGTGGGGACAGGCCCAGCATTTT; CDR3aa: CASSIDQWGQAQHF
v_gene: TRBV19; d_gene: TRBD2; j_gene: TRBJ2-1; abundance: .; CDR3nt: TGTGCCAGTAGTATTCGGGGCAGGGGAGCGGGAGGAGCCTACAATGAGCAGTTCTTC; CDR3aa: CASSIRGRGAGGAYNEQFF
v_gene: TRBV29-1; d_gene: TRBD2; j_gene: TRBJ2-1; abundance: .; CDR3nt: TGCAGCGTTGACGGACTAGCGGGATTCTACAATGAGCAGTTCTTC; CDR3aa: CSVDGLAGFYNEQFF
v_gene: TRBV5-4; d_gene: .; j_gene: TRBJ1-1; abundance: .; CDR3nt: TGTGCCAGCAGCTTGAGGACGGGGGTAGCTTTCTTT; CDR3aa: CASSLRTGVAFF
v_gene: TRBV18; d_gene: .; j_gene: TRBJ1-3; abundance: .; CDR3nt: TGTGCCAGCTCACAGCCGGGACACAGCTCTGGAAACACCATATATTTT; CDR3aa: CASSQPGHSSGNTIYF
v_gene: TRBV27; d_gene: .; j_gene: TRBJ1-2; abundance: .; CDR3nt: TGTGCCAGCAGTACGAACACTAACTATGGCTACACCTTC; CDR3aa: CASSTNTNYGYTF
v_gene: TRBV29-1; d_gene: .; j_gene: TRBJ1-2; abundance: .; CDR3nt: TGCAGCGTTGAACCCCAGGGAATAAGGGGCTACACCTTC; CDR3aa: CSVEPQGIRGYTF
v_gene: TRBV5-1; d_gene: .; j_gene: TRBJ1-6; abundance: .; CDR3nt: TGCGCCAGCAGATTAACGAGCTCCTATAATTCACCCCTCCACTTT; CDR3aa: CASRLTSSYNSPLHF
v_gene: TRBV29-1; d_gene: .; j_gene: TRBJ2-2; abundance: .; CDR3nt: TGCAGCGTGGGGCGGAACACCGGGGAGCTGTTTTTT; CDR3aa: CSVGRNTGELFF
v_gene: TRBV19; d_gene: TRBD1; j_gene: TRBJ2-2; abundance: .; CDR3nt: TGTGCCAGTAGTATAAGGGACAGGGGGAGGACCGGGGAGCTGTTTTTT; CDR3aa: CASSIRDRGRTGELFF